This T cell receptor (beta chain) was recorded in a study of regulatory T cells in long-lasting Graves disease. Regarding the study as a whole: Persistent disease was characterized by preferential usage of TRBV28, TRBJ1-2 and TRBJ2-5.

Described time point: newly diagnosed GD, antithyroid drugs for less than 3 months. Scientists built the TCR library using RNA that was extracted from PBMCs. A peripheral blood sample, roughly 8.8 milliliters in volume, was drawn into EDTA tubes. CDR3 length equals 15 residues. The germline V and J ends were trimmed by 2 bases and 2 bases, with 10 bases remaining between them. The V gene's germline CDR1 is MNHEY and CDR2 SVGEGT. Arm-PCR with iRepertoire HTBI primers amplified the CDR3 regions for these TCR beta libraries. TCRdb processed the multiplex PCR reads anew with MiXCR; each CDR3 protein has one entry. The sample yields fewer than 500,000 distinct CDR3 sequences, roughly 17% seen once. Of note for this clonotype: Its specificity is not known.

This same sample was also part of a study on T cells in Graves' hyperthyroidism and ophthalmopathy. From that second work: Thyroid ultrasound and orbital computed tomography, with clinical symptoms and serum thyroxine and TRAb, informed diagnoses. In the analysis, a 13 V-J model separated ophthalmopathy from stable hyperthyroidism.

The rearrangement uses TRBV6-2 or TRBV6-3 and TRBJ1-3; no reliable D call. This specimen was peripheral blood mononuclear cells (PBMCs), taken at new diagnosis, from a patient treated with antithyroid drugs. The receptor was derived from a man between 35 and 55 years old with Graves disease. CDR3 sequence reads: CASSYNLRAGNTIYF. CDR3 bases: TGTGCCAGCAGTTACAACCTTCGGGCTGGAAACACCATATATTTT.